The present TCR beta chain was sequenced within a study of T cells after somatic rescue of genetic block. The repertoire was sequenced with immunoSEQ multiplex PCR; TCRdb's copy has only in-frame clones and lacks some. This table holds more than 13,000 clones, around 70% found once. Germline lookup yields CDR1 LNHNV and CDR2 YYDKDF (reference sequence). V was trimmed by 3 bases and J by 0 bases, leaving 12 bases between them. The CDR3 contains 17 residues. The specimen was peripheral blood mononuclear cells (PBMCs). This clonotype originated in a young man. The V call is TRBV15, the J call TRBJ2-6, with D possibly matching TRBD1 (6 bases). The CDR3 DNA follows: TGTGCCACCAGCAGGAAGACAGGAGGCTCTGGGGCCAACGTCCTGACTTTC. Amino acid sequence: CATSRKTGGSGANVLTF.